The clone carrying this TCR beta chain was counted between two and nine times. This sample was taken from a study of STAT5B mutations in CD4+ large granular lymphocyte leukemia. The CDR3 loop spans 14 amino acids. Trimming took 2 bases from V and 5 from J, leaving 13 bases between them. Germline lookup yields CDR1 SGHDT and CDR2 YYEEEE. This table comes from immunoSEQ multiplex PCR, and its TCRdb copy is limited to in-frame clones, with some not included. This sample has 23,000 or so clones, with 79% found just once. Sequencing was carried out using CD4+ T cells from blood buffy coats. The receptor was derived from a human donor in good health. The chain uses TRBV5-6 and TRBJ2-5; possible D gene TRBD1, 6 bases. This chain's CDR3 is CASSFNSGEETQYF. In nucleotides, the CDR3 is TGTGCCAGCAGCTTCAATTCAGGGGAGGAGACCCAGTACTTC.